These T cell receptor beta chains were read from a single sample in a study of technical replicates of blood from a handful of donors. Profiling relied on immunoSEQ multiplex PCR, and the TCRdb table lists in-frame clones only, not all of them. The sample includes over 50,000 clones, 87% of them seen just once. Sequenced input: PBMCs. These receptors came from a human donor in good health. Some clones in this sample may be carry-over from other donors' samples. The CDR3 runs from the conserved cysteine through the conserved F or W. Each record gives: D gene, J gene, clone size, CDR3 length, V gene, CDR3 protein, CDR3 DNA. The D gene is left open where the match is weak. Clone size is not always given. Where it is, it says once, few, many or a class for expanded clones.

d_call: .; j_call: TRBJ1-5; clone_size: once; cdr3_length: 15; v_call: TRBV7-2; cdr3_aa: CASSLFADSNQPQHF; cdr3_nt: TGTGCCAGCAGCCTATTCGCCGATAGCAATCAGCCCCAGCATTTT
d_call: TRBD1; j_call: TRBJ1-4; clone_size: .; cdr3_length: 13; v_call: TRBV29-1; cdr3_aa: CSVLGQGDEKLFF; cdr3_nt: TGCAGCGTTCTGGGACAGGGAGACGAAAAACTGTTTTTT
d_call: .; j_call: TRBJ2-3; clone_size: .; cdr3_length: 15; v_call: TRBV7-9; cdr3_aa: CASSLGGLGADTQYF; cdr3_nt: TGTGCCAGCAGCTTAGGGGGGCTAGGAGCAGATACGCAGTATTTT
d_call: .; j_call: TRBJ2-5; clone_size: .; cdr3_length: 14; v_call: TRBV7-9; cdr3_aa: CASSARTVQETQYF; cdr3_nt: TGTGCCAGCAGCGCCCGGACAGTACAAGAGACCCAGTACTTC
d_call: TRBD2; j_call: TRBJ2-5; clone_size: .; cdr3_length: 14; v_call: TRBV5-6; cdr3_aa: CASLGLAGEETQYF; cdr3_nt: TGTGCCAGCCTAGGACTAGCGGGCGAAGAGACCCAGTACTTC
d_call: TRBD1; j_call: TRBJ1-2; clone_size: .; cdr3_length: 14; v_call: TRBV27; cdr3_aa: CASRGTGKNYGYTF; cdr3_nt: TGTGCCAGCAGGGGGACAGGGAAAAACTATGGCTACACCTTC
d_call: .; j_call: TRBJ2-7; clone_size: .; cdr3_length: 12; v_call: TRBV6-5; cdr3_aa: CASSTVRGEQYF; cdr3_nt: TGTGCCAGCAGTACCGTTAGGGGGGAGCAGTACTTC
d_call: TRBD1; j_call: TRBJ1-6; clone_size: once; cdr3_length: 15; v_call: TRBV9; cdr3_aa: CASSPGQGINSPLHF; cdr3_nt: TGTGCCAGCAGCCCAGGACAGGGGATTAATTCACCCCTCCACTTT
d_call: .; j_call: TRBJ2-7; clone_size: .; cdr3_length: 16; v_call: TRBV7-8; cdr3_aa: CASSLARRLSRGEQYF; cdr3_nt: TGTGCCAGCAGCTTAGCTAGACGGCTGTCCCGCGGCGAGCAGTACTTC
d_call: .; j_call: TRBJ2-1; clone_size: .; cdr3_length: 12; v_call: TRBV7-9; cdr3_aa: CASSLSAAGQFF; cdr3_nt: TGTGCCAGCAGCTTATCGGCAGCGGGGCAGTTCTTC
d_call: .; j_call: TRBJ2-2; clone_size: .; cdr3_length: 15; v_call: TRBV12-5; cdr3_aa: CASGLRLTFTGELFF; cdr3_nt: TGTGCTAGTGGTTTGCGCCTCACATTCACCGGGGAGCTGTTTTTT
d_call: TRBD2; j_call: TRBJ2-2; clone_size: .; cdr3_length: 15; v_call: TRBV5-6; cdr3_aa: CASSKASGRAVELFF; cdr3_nt: TGTGCCAGCAGCAAGGCTAGCGGGAGGGCGGTGGAGCTGTTTTTT
d_call: TRBD1; j_call: TRBJ2-1; clone_size: .; cdr3_length: 16; v_call: TRBV4-1; cdr3_aa: CASSQDLGTGGNEQFF; cdr3_nt: TGCGCCAGCAGCCAAGATCTTGGGACAGGGGGCAATGAGCAGTTCTTC
d_call: TRBD2; j_call: TRBJ2-7; clone_size: .; cdr3_length: 15; v_call: TRBV6-1; cdr3_aa: CASLRSSGGTYEQYF; cdr3_nt: TGTGCCAGCCTTAGGTCCAGCGGGGGGACCTACGAGCAGTACTTC
d_call: .; j_call: TRBJ1-1; clone_size: few; cdr3_length: 14; v_call: TRBV23-1; cdr3_aa: CASSRKGHRSEAFF; cdr3_nt: TGCGCCAGCAGCCGTAAGGGACACCGATCTGAAGCTTTCTTT
d_call: TRBD1; j_call: TRBJ1-4; clone_size: once; cdr3_length: 16; v_call: TRBV25-1; cdr3_aa: CASSGGQGGTNEKLFF; cdr3_nt: TGTGCCAGCAGTGGAGGACAGGGCGGCACTAATGAAAAACTGTTTTTT
d_call: TRBD1; j_call: TRBJ1-2; clone_size: .; cdr3_length: 18; v_call: TRBV7-8; cdr3_aa: CASRSDVLRQGVTYGYTF; cdr3_nt: TGTGCCAGCAGATCGGACGTCCTGCGACAGGGGGTGACCTATGGCTACACCTTC
d_call: TRBD1; j_call: TRBJ1-6; clone_size: .; cdr3_length: 15; v_call: TRBV5-1; cdr3_aa: CASRYQQGAGSPLHF; cdr3_nt: TGCGCCAGCAGATACCAACAGGGGGCAGGGTCACCCCTCCACTTT
d_call: TRBD1; j_call: TRBJ1-2; clone_size: .; cdr3_length: 14; v_call: TRBV19; cdr3_aa: CATTMGQGLYGYTF; cdr3_nt: TGTGCCACCACTATGGGACAGGGCCTGTATGGCTACACCTTC
d_call: .; j_call: TRBJ1-5; clone_size: .; cdr3_length: 14; v_call: TRBV13; cdr3_aa: CASSLGRINQPQHF; cdr3_nt: TGTGCCAGCAGCCTAGGGCGGATCAATCAGCCCCAGCATTTT
d_call: TRBD2; j_call: TRBJ2-2; clone_size: .; cdr3_length: 22; v_call: TRBV4-2; cdr3_aa: CASSRQSPTGTSGRAGTGELFF; cdr3_nt: TGTGCCAGCAGCCGACAATCCCCTACCGGGACTAGCGGGAGGGCGGGCACCGGGGAGCTGTTTTTT
d_call: .; j_call: TRBJ1-3; clone_size: .; cdr3_length: 13; v_call: TRBV19; cdr3_aa: CASGGTSGNTIYF; cdr3_nt: TGTGCCAGTGGGGGGACCTCTGGAAACACCATATATTTT
d_call: TRBD2; j_call: TRBJ2-5; clone_size: .; cdr3_length: 14; v_call: TRBV4-2; cdr3_aa: CASSPAGVRETQYF; cdr3_nt: TGTGCCAGCAGCCCAGCGGGGGTTCGTGAGACCCAGTACTTC
d_call: .; j_call: TRBJ2-1; clone_size: .; cdr3_length: 16; v_call: TRBV11-2; cdr3_aa: CASSFRADSSFNEQFF; cdr3_nt: TGTGCCAGCAGCTTCCGGGCTGACAGTTCCTTCAATGAGCAGTTCTTC
d_call: .; j_call: TRBJ2-1; clone_size: .; cdr3_length: 14; v_call: TRBV6-4; cdr3_aa: CASSSTGEVREQFF; cdr3_nt: TGTGCCAGCAGTAGCACAGGGGAGGTCAGGGAGCAGTTCTTC
d_call: TRBD2; j_call: TRBJ2-1; clone_size: .; cdr3_length: 17; v_call: TRBV9; cdr3_aa: CASSVGLAGGKDNEQFF; cdr3_nt: TGTGCCAGCAGCGTAGGACTAGCGGGGGGAAAAGACAATGAGCAGTTCTTC
d_call: .; j_call: TRBJ1-1; clone_size: few; cdr3_length: 17; v_call: TRBV2; cdr3_aa: CASGFTLRGGTNTEAFF; cdr3_nt: TGTGCCAGCGGGTTTACCCTCCGGGGGGGGACGAACACTGAAGCTTTCTTT
d_call: .; j_call: TRBJ2-3; clone_size: few; cdr3_length: 15; v_call: TRBV2; cdr3_aa: CASSERLTSTDTQYF; cdr3_nt: TGTGCCAGCAGTGAACGCTTAACTAGCACAGATACGCAGTATTTT
d_call: .; j_call: TRBJ2-1; clone_size: .; cdr3_length: 15; v_call: TRBV2; cdr3_aa: CASVLTGEQYNEQFF; cdr3_nt: TGTGCCAGCGTCCTGACGGGGGAACAATACAATGAGCAGTTCTTC
d_call: .; j_call: TRBJ2-5; clone_size: .; cdr3_length: 14; v_call: TRBV11-2; cdr3_aa: CASSLQNRAETQYF; cdr3_nt: TGTGCCAGCAGCCTACAAAACAGGGCCGAGACCCAGTACTTC
d_call: .; j_call: TRBJ2-1; clone_size: .; cdr3_length: 15; v_call: TRBV28; cdr3_aa: CASSFGGSPPNEQFF; cdr3_nt: TGTGCCAGCAGTTTTGGTGGGAGCCCCCCCAATGAGCAGTTCTTC
d_call: .; j_call: TRBJ2-7; clone_size: .; cdr3_length: 13; v_call: TRBV5-1; cdr3_aa: CASSPDSSYEQYF; cdr3_nt: TGCGCCAGCAGCCCCGACAGCTCCTACGAGCAGTACTTC
d_call: .; j_call: TRBJ2-7; clone_size: once; cdr3_length: 14; v_call: TRBV6-1; cdr3_aa: CASSESLSSYEQYF; cdr3_nt: TGTGCCAGCAGTGAAAGTCTCAGCTCCTACGAGCAGTACTTC
d_call: TRBD1; j_call: TRBJ1-2; clone_size: .; cdr3_length: 16; v_call: TRBV25-1; cdr3_aa: CASSESGQAYDYGYTF; cdr3_nt: TGTGCCAGCAGTGAATCCGGACAGGCGTACGACTATGGCTACACCTTC
d_call: TRBD1; j_call: TRBJ1-1; clone_size: .; cdr3_length: 12; v_call: TRBV6-5; cdr3_aa: CASSYRGGSAFF; cdr3_nt: TGTGCCAGCAGTTACCGAGGGGGCTCGGCTTTCTTT
d_call: TRBD1; j_call: TRBJ2-7; clone_size: .; cdr3_length: 15; v_call: TRBV7-2; cdr3_aa: CASSLGPGTEYEQYF; cdr3_nt: TGTGCCAGCAGCCTTGGACCCGGGACAGAATACGAGCAGTACTTC
d_call: .; j_call: TRBJ1-1; clone_size: .; cdr3_length: 13; v_call: TRBV2; cdr3_aa: CARTGLGNTEAFF; cdr3_nt: TGTGCCAGAACAGGGTTGGGGAACACTGAAGCTTTCTTT
d_call: TRBD1; j_call: TRBJ1-5; clone_size: .; cdr3_length: 15; v_call: TRBV7-6; cdr3_aa: CASSVRDRDNQPQHF; cdr3_nt: TGTGCCAGCAGCGTTCGTGACAGGGATAATCAGCCCCAGCATTTT
d_call: .; j_call: TRBJ2-1; clone_size: once; cdr3_length: 14; v_call: TRBV7-7; cdr3_aa: CASSPHEHYNEQFF; cdr3_nt: TGTGCCAGCAGCCCCCACGAGCACTACAATGAGCAGTTCTTC
d_call: .; j_call: TRBJ2-5; clone_size: .; cdr3_length: 15; v_call: TRBV18; cdr3_aa: CASSPGPKDQETQYF; cdr3_nt: TGTGCCAGCTCACCAGGGCCAAAGGACCAAGAGACCCAGTACTTC
d_call: TRBD1; j_call: TRBJ1-2; clone_size: .; cdr3_length: 17; v_call: TRBV7-9; cdr3_aa: CASSYHSGTGPNYGYTF; cdr3_nt: TGTGCCAGCAGCTATCATTCGGGGACAGGGCCTAACTATGGCTACACCTTC
d_call: TRBD1; j_call: TRBJ2-7; clone_size: .; cdr3_length: 13; v_call: TRBV29-1; cdr3_aa: CSARQGSSYEQYF; cdr3_nt: TGCAGCGCTAGACAGGGGAGCTCCTACGAGCAGTACTTC
d_call: TRBD2; j_call: TRBJ2-2; clone_size: .; cdr3_length: 15; v_call: TRBV5-1; cdr3_aa: CASSPTSGRTGELFF; cdr3_nt: TGCGCCAGCAGCCCAACTAGCGGGAGGACCGGGGAGCTGTTTTTT
d_call: TRBD1; j_call: TRBJ2-7; clone_size: many; cdr3_length: 15; v_call: TRBV4-2; cdr3_aa: CASSQDGDRGSEQYF; cdr3_nt: TGTGCCAGCAGCCAGGATGGGGACAGGGGGAGTGAGCAGTACTTC
d_call: TRBD1; j_call: TRBJ2-2; clone_size: .; cdr3_length: 14; v_call: TRBV9; cdr3_aa: CASSVTGYTGELFF; cdr3_nt: TGTGCCAGCAGCGTGACAGGGTACACCGGGGAGCTGTTTTTT
d_call: TRBD2; j_call: TRBJ2-1; clone_size: .; cdr3_length: 16; v_call: TRBV7-9; cdr3_aa: CASSDLTSGSSNEQFF; cdr3_nt: TGTGCCAGCAGCGATCTGACTAGCGGGAGTAGTAATGAGCAGTTCTTC
d_call: TRBD1; j_call: TRBJ2-7; clone_size: .; cdr3_length: 14; v_call: TRBV7-2; cdr3_aa: CASSFSGTGNEQYF; cdr3_nt: TGTGCCAGCAGCTTTTCCGGGACAGGGAACGAGCAGTACTTC